This passage covers 2 T cell receptor beta chains from one sample sequenced in a study of blood T cell repertoires in COVID-19. Assay: immunoSEQ multiplex PCR; the TCRdb copy retains only in-frame clones and omits some. The sample records under 400,000 clones, 85% to 90% being singletons. Sequencing was performed on peripheral blood. These TCRs come from a man younger than 30 with active or convalescent COVID-19.

The chain carries TRBV7-2 and TRBJ2-7, with unresolved D. The CDR3 covers 13 residues. V lost 2 bases and J lost 3, with 8 bases in between. Germline V lookup: CDR1 SGHTA, CDR2 FQGNSA. The CDR3 coding sequence is TGTGCCAGCAGCTTAAAGGCTAGCTACGAGCAGTACTTC. This gives the protein CASSLKASYEQYF. Complete variable domain (other parts from reference TRBV7-2 and TRBJ2-7): GAGVSQSPSNKVTEKGKDVELRCDPISGHTALYWYRQSLGQGLEFLIYFQGNSAPDKSGLPSDRFSAERTGGSVSTLTIQRTQQEDSAVYLCASSLKASYEQYFGPGTRLTVT.

The V call is TRBV7-9, the J call TRBJ1-4; 7 bases align to TRBD1. The germline V gene encodes CDR1 SEHNR and CDR2 FQNEAQ (reference sequence). After removal of 5 bases from V and 7 bases from J, the junction contained 16 bases not matched to a gene. The CDR3 extends over 17 amino acids. The CDR3 nucleotides read TGTGCCAGCAGCCGGAGGTCGTCGGACAGGCTGGGTGAAAAACTGTTTTTT. It codes for CASSRRSSDRLGEKLFF.